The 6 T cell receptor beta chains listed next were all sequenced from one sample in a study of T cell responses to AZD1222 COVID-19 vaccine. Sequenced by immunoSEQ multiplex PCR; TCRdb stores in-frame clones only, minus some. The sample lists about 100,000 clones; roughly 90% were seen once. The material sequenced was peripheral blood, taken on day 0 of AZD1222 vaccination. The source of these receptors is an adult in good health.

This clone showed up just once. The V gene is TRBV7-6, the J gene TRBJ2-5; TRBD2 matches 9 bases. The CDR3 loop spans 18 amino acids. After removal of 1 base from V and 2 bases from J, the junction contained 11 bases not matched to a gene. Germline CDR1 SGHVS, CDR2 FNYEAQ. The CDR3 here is CASSLEGAGGGLQETQYF. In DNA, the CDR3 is TGTGCCAGCAGCTTAGAGGGGGCGGGAGGGGGATTACAAGAGACCCAGTACTTC.

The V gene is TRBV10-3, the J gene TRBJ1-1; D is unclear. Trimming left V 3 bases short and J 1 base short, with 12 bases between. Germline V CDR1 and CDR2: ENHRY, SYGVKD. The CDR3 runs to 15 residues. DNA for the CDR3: TGTGCCATCAGTGATTTTAAGGCCCCGAACACTGAAGCTTTCTTT. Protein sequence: CAISDFKAPNTEAFF.

The CDR3 DNA sequence: TGTGCCAGCAGCGGCCCCCCCGGGACTAGCGGGAGGGCACGATACAATGAGCAGTTCTTC. This sequence encodes CASSGPPGTSGRARYNEQFF. This chain uses TRBV9 with TRBJ2-1, with 16 positions matching TRBD2. Unmatched junction bases numbered 13, after V lost 3 bases and J lost 4 bases. The germline V gene encodes CDR1 SGDLS and CDR2 YYNGEE. The CDR3 is 20 amino acids.

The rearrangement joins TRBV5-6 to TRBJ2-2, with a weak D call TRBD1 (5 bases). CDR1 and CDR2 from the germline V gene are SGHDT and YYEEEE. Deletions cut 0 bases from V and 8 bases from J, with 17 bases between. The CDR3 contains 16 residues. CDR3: CASSLVFRQKGGELFF. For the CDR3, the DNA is TGTGCCAGCAGCTTGGTTTTCCGACAGAAAGGGGGGGAGCTGTTTTTT.

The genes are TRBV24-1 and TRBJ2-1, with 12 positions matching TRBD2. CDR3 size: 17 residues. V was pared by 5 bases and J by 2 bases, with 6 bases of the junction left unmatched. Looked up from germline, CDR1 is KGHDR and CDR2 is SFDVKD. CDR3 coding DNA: TGTGCCACCAGTGGTAAACTAGCGGGAGGTCCCTACAATGAGCAGTTCTTC. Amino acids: CATSGKLAGGPYNEQFF.

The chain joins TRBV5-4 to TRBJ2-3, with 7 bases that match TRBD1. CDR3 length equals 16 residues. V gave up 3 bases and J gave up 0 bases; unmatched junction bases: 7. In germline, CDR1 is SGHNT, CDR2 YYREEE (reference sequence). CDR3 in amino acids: CASSSGPGGSTDTQYF. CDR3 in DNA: TGTGCCAGCAGCTCGGGCCCAGGGGGTAGCACAGATACGCAGTATTTT.